The entry below gives a single T cell receptor (beta chain) sequence along with its context. At the DNA level, this CDR3 is encoded by other sequences in the same sample as well. CD45RO-negative cells were positively selected for CCR7, leaving out terminally differentiated effector memory CD45RA+ cells. With 6 bases removed from V and 4 bases from J, the gap between germline ends came to 8 bases. Germline V gene data show CDR1 as SEHNR and CDR2 as FQNEAQ (reference sequence). CDR3 size: 12 residues. Some clones are missing from TCRdb's copy, which holds only in-frame ones; the method was immunoSEQ multiplex PCR. This repertoire shows about 1,900,000 clones, around 96% found once; its top ten account for less than 1.5%. The sample originates from a study of shared clonotypes between healthy human individuals. Study-wide context: CD8 memory received one plate per donor, CD8 naive two, CD4 memory three and CD4 naive three.

This sequence joins TRBV7-9 and TRBJ2-3, with D perhaps TRBD2 (6 bases). Material: naive CD8+ T cells sorted from blood. The TCR originated in a man in his late teens or twenties in good health. The CDR3 loop is CASRPGADTQYF. The CDR3 DNA is TGTGCCAGCAGGCCGGGGGCAGATACGCAGTATTTT.